This entry lists 20 T cell receptor beta chains sequenced from one sample in a study of metastatic and nonmetastatic thyroid tumors. Each patient went into thyroid surgery without having received any treatment. TCRdb re-called the PCR reads with MiXCR. Counted here are about 13,000 clones, over 25% occurring once; the ten biggest clones make up 15% to 25%. Sequencing was performed on tumor tissue. These receptors were obtained from a female donor with papillary thyroid cancer or a benign thyroid nodule (not recorded which). Some clones in this sample may be carry-over from other donors' samples.

V and J are TRBV7-9 and TRBJ1-2, with a possible D match to TRBD1 (5 bases). V dropped 5 bases and J dropped 0 bases, with 10 bases sitting between them. Per the germline V gene, CDR1 is SEHNR and CDR2 is FQNEAQ (reference sequence). The length of the CDR3 is 14 residues. The CDR3 DNA is TGTGCCAGCAGCCCGACAGCAACTAACTATGGCTACACCTTC. This translates into CASSPTATNYGYTF.

This clone was observed at least ten times. V and J are TRBV5-1 and TRBJ2-3, with a weak D call TRBD2 (6 bases). From germline, CDR1 is SGHRS and CDR2 YFSETQ. The germline V and J ends were trimmed by 0 bases and 3 bases, with 20 bases remaining between them. The CDR3 is 18 amino acids. For the CDR3, the DNA is TGCGCCAGCAGCTTGGCTGTTGGGGGGACTTCCTCGACAGATACGCAGTATTTT. Residues: CASSLAVGGTSSTDTQYF.

Relative to its sample, this clone is medium-sized. The chain recombines TRBV7-8 with TRBJ1-2; 9 positions agree with TRBD1. V lost 6 bases to trimming and J lost 6 bases; unmatched junction nucleotides: 2. Germline V CDR1 and CDR2: SGHVS, FQNEAQ. This CDR3 has 12 residues. In DNA form, the CDR3 reads TGTGCCAGCAGACGGACAGGGGATGGCTACACCTTC. Amino acids: CASRRTGDGYTF. The full variable domain, rest sourced from reference TRBV7-8 and TRBJ1-2, is GAGVSQSPRYKVAKRGQDVALRCDPISGHVSLFWYQQALGQGPEFLTYFQNEAQLDKSGLPSDRFFAERPEGSVSTLKIQRTQQEDSAVYLCASRRTGDGYTFGSGTRLTVV.

In its sample, this clone was seen many times. Additional DNA sequences in this sample encode the identical CDR3. The chain carries TRBV20-1 and TRBJ2-3; TRBD2 aligns across 11 bases. Trimming removed 5 bases from V and 3 bases from J; junction bases left unmatched: 10. The length of the CDR3 is 16 residues. Germline V gene lookup returns CDR1 DFQATT and CDR2 SNEGSKA (reference sequence). CDR3: CSADDIAGGNTDTQYF. CDR3 nucleotide sequence: TGCAGTGCTGACGATATAGCGGGAGGGAATACAGATACGCAGTATTTT.

This chain connects TRBV28 to TRBJ1-5; D is undetermined. Germline CDR1 MDHEN, CDR2 SYDVKM. Trimming shortened V by 5 bases and J by 13 bases, and 21 bases separated the two germline ends. The CDR3 length is 14 residues. The CDR3 spells CASSPSARGSRQHF. In DNA form, the CDR3 reads TGTGCCAGCAGTCCGTCAGCTAGAGGATCACGTCAGCATTTT.

This sequence joins TRBV13 and TRBJ2-2; TRBD1 is a possible D gene (6 bases). Between the trimmed V and J ends, which lost 5 bases and 5 bases, there was a span of 12 bases. The CDR3 loop spans 14 amino acids. Germline values: CDR1 PRHDT, CDR2 FYEKMQ (reference sequence). The CDR3 sequence is CASSPPGTTGELFF. The CDR3, as DNA: TGTGCCAGCAGCCCCCCCGGGACAACCGGGGAGCTGTTTTTT.

This clone has a handful of counts. This chain links TRBV6-1 with TRBJ2-7; D is perhaps TRBD2 (6 bases). Germline lookup yields CDR1 MNHNS and CDR2 SASEGT. The V and J ends lost 6 bases and 3 bases respectively, with 18 bases between them. CDR3 length: 15 amino acids. The CDR3 here is CASSRVLSGVYEQYF. The CDR3 DNA sequence: TGTGCCAGCAGCCGGGTACTATCGGGAGTCTACGAGCAGTACTTC.

Sample share makes this clone medium-sized. V is TRBV10-3 and J is TRBJ2-1; perhaps D is TRBD1 or TRBD2 (5 bases each). V gave up 4 bases and J gave up 8 bases, with 21 bases separating them. The CDR3 sequence is 16 residues long. Germline-derived CDR1 and CDR2 are ENHRY and SYGVKD. The CDR3 sequence is CAISGETGASGDEQFF. The CDR3 bases are TGTGCCATCAGTGGGGAAACCGGGGCGAGCGGCGATGAGCAGTTCTTC.

Only a few counts were recorded for this clone. Since a much larger clone is just one base distant, this may be a read error. Other DNA sequences within the sample encode an identical CDR3. V gene TRBV7-9 combines with J gene TRBJ2-5, with unresolved D. The germline V and J ends were trimmed by 5 bases and 3 bases, with 13 bases remaining between them. The CDR3 loop spans 14 amino acids. CDR1 SEHNR and CDR2 FQNEAQ come from the germline V gene (reference sequence). The CDR3 reads CASSVRAGEETQYF. Here the CDR3 DNA reads TGTGCCAGCAGCGTACGAGCTGGAGAAGAGACCCAGTACTTC.

This clone was seen a single time. This chain connects TRBV7-8 to TRBJ1-1, with D possibly TRBD1 on 5 matching bases. Germline CDR1 SGHVS, CDR2 FQNEAQ. This CDR3 region has 14 residues. V dropped 6 bases and J dropped 5 bases, with 16 bases sitting between them. Written as DNA, the CDR3 is TGTGCCAGCAGGCCCGGGACCCCGGGTACTGAAGCTTTCTTT. As protein: CASRPGTPGTEAFF.

This clone was found many times. The gene calls are TRBV10-2 and TRBJ2-7; D uncertain. The V end lost 4 bases, the J end lost 3 bases, and 4 bases lay between the germline ends. The CDR3 runs to 11 residues. Germline lookup yields CDR1 WSHSY and CDR2 SAAADI. In nucleotides, the CDR3 is TGCGCCAGCAGTGCCGACTACGAGCAGTACTTC. Translating it yields CASSADYEQYF.

The CDR3 DNA sequence: TGCAGTGCGGGGGGACTAGCGGGTACCTACGAGCAGTACTTC. It is translated as CSAGGLAGTYEQYF. The chain is built from TRBV20-1 and TRBJ2-7, with TRBD2 identical over 12 bases. J gave up 2 bases and V 6 bases, and 5 bases lay outside the gene matches. The CDR3 is made up of 14 amino acids. Germline values: CDR1 DFQATT, CDR2 SNEGSKA (reference sequence).

This rearrangement joins TRBV19 to TRBJ2-7; no definite D call. The germline gives CDR1 LNHDA, CDR2 SQIVND (reference sequence). Trimming pared 5 bases from V and 4 bases from J, leaving 15 bases between. The CDR3 is made up of 14 amino acids. CDR3 sequence (DNA): TGTGCCAGTAGTCCCCAGGTCTTGGGATACGAGCAGTACTTC. Translating it yields CASSPQVLGYEQYF.

Relative to its sample, this clone is medium-sized. The V and J genes are TRBV11-3 and TRBJ2-3; unclear D gene. Germline V gene sequence: CDR1 SGHNT, CDR2 YENEEA. The CDR3 runs to 13 residues. The ends were cut back, 5 bases at V and 5 bases at J, with 11 bases in the middle. CDR3 sequence: CASSPEVGDTQYF. In DNA, the CDR3 is TGTGCCAGCAGCCCAGAGGTAGGAGATACGCAGTATTTT.

This clone has a count of ten or more. The V call is TRBV30, the J call TRBJ1-1; D remains ambiguous. Germline V lookup: CDR1 GTSNPN, CDR2 SVGIG (reference sequence). The CDR3 length is 14 residues. V was trimmed by 2 bases and J by 0 bases, leaving 10 bases between them. The CDR3 DNA follows: TGTGCCTGGAGTCACGGATCCATGAACACTGAAGCTTTCTTT. Translating gives CAWSHGSMNTEAFF. Supplemented by reference TRBV30 and TRBJ1-1, the full variable domain reads SQTIHQWPATLVQPVGSPLSLECTVEGTSNPNLYWYRQAAGRGLQLLFYSVGIGQISSEVPQNLSASRPQDRQFILSSKKLLLSDSGFYLCAWSHGSMNTEAFFGQGTRLTVV.

This clone occurred a few times. This sequence joins TRBV27 and TRBJ2-1; 12 bases fit TRBD2. Germline loops: CDR1 MNHEY, CDR2 SMNVEV (reference sequence). The CDR3 covers 15 residues. Trimming took 5 bases from V and 7 from J; bases not matched to a gene: 6. The CDR3 nucleotides read TGTGCCAGCAGTACCTTCGGGACTAGCGGGAATGAGCAGTTCTTC. It translates to CASSTFGTSGNEQFF.

This clone has ten or more counts. The rearrangement joins TRBV6-6 to TRBJ2-1; TRBD2 might be the D (6 bases). The germline V and J ends were trimmed by 2 bases and 4 bases, with 9 bases remaining between them. The CDR3 is made up of 14 amino acids. The V gene's germline CDR1 is MNHNY and CDR2 SVGAGI (reference sequence). For the CDR3, the DNA is TGTGCCAGCAGTTACCATGGGGGGTACAATGAGCAGTTCTTC. Amino acid sequence: CASSYHGGYNEQFF.

This clone is medium-sized by share. The gene calls are TRBV7-2 and TRBJ1-6; tentative D call: TRBD1 (6 bases). The V and J ends lost 5 bases and 8 bases respectively, with 19 bases between them. The CDR3 extends over 16 amino acids. CDR1 and CDR2 (germline): SGHTA, FQGNSA. This CDR3 reads CASSPASGQTYSPLHF. DNA of the CDR3: TGTGCCAGCAGCCCCGCGTCCGGACAGACCTATTCACCCCTCCACTTT.

The rearrangement links TRBV3-1 to TRBJ1-1, with 7 positions matching TRBD1. The CDR3 consists of 14 residues. Trimming removed 4 bases from V and 1 base from J; junction bases left unmatched: 3. CDR1 and CDR2 (germline): LGHDT, YNNKEL (reference sequence). The CDR3 is CASSPRQGNTEAFF. The CDR3 DNA reads as TGTGCCAGCAGCCCCCGACAGGGGAACACTGAAGCTTTCTTT.

J is TRBJ1-5 and V is TRBV2; TRBD1 might be the D (6 bases). The germline gives CDR1 SNHLY, CDR2 FYNNEI. V was pared by 3 bases and J by 4 bases, with 10 bases between. This CDR3 has 14 residues. CDR3 sequence (DNA): TGTGCCAGCAGTGATGAGCAGGGGAATCAGCCCCAGCATTTT. Translating it yields CASSDEQGNQPQHF.